Shown below are 12 T cell receptor beta chains from a single sample sequenced in a study of cytomegalovirus exposure and HLA in healthy donors. PCR primers comprised 60 Vbeta and 13 Jbeta primers. Method: immunoSEQ multiplex PCR; TCRdb's copy keeps in-frame clones and lacks some. The data show under 90,000 clones, around 80% seen once. Specimen: PBMCs. The receptors here all came from a man aged 40-49 years in good health and CMV-seronegative.

In this sample, this clone turned up once. The rearrangement uses TRBV10-1 and TRBJ1-4; D is undetermined. Germline-derived CDR1 and CDR2 are WNHNN and SYGVQD (reference sequence). There are 17 residues in the CDR3. Trimming stripped 4 bases from V and 0 bases from J, with 15 bases between. The DNA for the CDR3 is TGCGCCAGCAGTGCCACAGCCTCCCAAGCAACTAATGAAAAACTGTTTTTT. This codes for CASSATASQATNEKLFF.

This clone has only one observation. The CDR3 sequence is CASRREQLPYEQYF. CDR3 nucleotide sequence: TGTGCCAGCAGGAGGGAACAACTTCCCTACGAGCAGTACTTC. The chain employs TRBV6-5 and TRBJ2-7, with D perhaps TRBD2 (5 bases). V was pared by 6 bases and J by 2 bases, with 14 bases between. CDR3 size: 14 residues. CDR1 is MNHEY, CDR2 SVGAGI, per germline.

J is TRBJ1-1 and V is TRBV6-1; D is unclear. The CDR3 totals 13 residues. Trimming cost V 5 bases and J 4 bases, with 11 bases left between them. In germline, CDR1 is MNHNS, CDR2 SASEGT. The CDR3 DNA sequence: TGTGCCAGCAGTTCGGTCGTTATCACTGAAGCTTTCTTT. Amino acids: CASSSVVITEAFF.

This rearrangement joins TRBV30 to TRBJ1-2, with D perhaps TRBD1 (5 bases). The CDR3 consists of 12 residues. Germline CDR1 is GTSNPN and CDR2 is SVGIG (reference sequence). V was shortened by 4 bases and J by 7 bases, with 13 bases between the two germline ends. The CDR3 region has the DNA TGTGCCTGGAAAGACGACAGCCTTGGCTACACCTTC. As protein: CAWKDDSLGYTF.

This clone turned up a few times. The gene calls are TRBV13 and TRBJ2-3, with TRBD1 matching over 8 bases. This CDR3 spans 13 amino acids. Per the germline V gene, CDR1 is PRHDT and CDR2 is FYEKMQ (reference sequence). J was trimmed by 8 bases and V by 8 bases; bases with no gene match: 9. The CDR3 reads CASYRQGSSTQYF. In DNA form, the CDR3 reads TGTGCCAGCTACCGACAGGGGTCAAGTACGCAGTATTTT.

This chain connects TRBV28 to TRBJ1-5; tentatively, D is TRBD1 (5 bases). Germline V gene data show CDR1 as MDHEN and CDR2 as SYDVKM. The CDR3 extends over 14 amino acids. Trimming cost V 1 base and J 6 bases, with 10 bases left between them. CDR3 sequence: CASSLSQGGQPQHF. The CDR3 region has the DNA TGTGCCAGCAGTTTATCCCAGGGAGGTCAGCCCCAGCATTTT. Filled out from reference TRBV28 and TRBJ1-5, the complete variable domain reads DVKVTQSSRYLVKRTGEKVFLECVQDMDHENMFWYRQDPGLGLRLIYFSYDVKMKEKGDIPEGYSVSREKKERFSLILESASTNQTSMYLCASSLSQGGQPQHFGDGTRLSIL.

The V call is TRBV5-8, the J call TRBJ1-1; 8 nucleotides line up with TRBD1. Trimming cost V 0 bases and J 5 bases; bases outside gene matches: 3. Germline values: CDR1 SGHTS, CDR2 YDEGEE. CDR3 length equals 14 residues. The CDR3 here is CASSLGTGRTEAFF. The CDR3 bases are TGTGCCAGCAGCTTGGGGACAGGGCGAACTGAAGCTTTCTTT.

The genes are TRBV9 and TRBJ2-1, with 8 positions matching TRBD2. The trim removed 0 bases at V and 7 bases at J, leaving 9 bases unmatched. Germline-derived CDR1 and CDR2 are SGDLS and YYNGEE. The CDR3 contains 16 residues. CDR3 region: CASSVDREGPRNEQFF. The CDR3 DNA follows: TGTGCCAGCAGCGTAGACCGGGAGGGCCCACGGAATGAGCAGTTCTTC.

The chain has TRBV15 and TRBJ2-7; 7 nucleotides line up with TRBD2. The CDR3 totals 15 residues. Germline V gene data show CDR1 as LNHNV and CDR2 as YYDKDF (reference sequence). V shed 0 bases and J 5 bases; nucleotides not matched to a gene: 7. DNA of the CDR3: TGTGCCACCAGCAGAGATCTGGGGGGAGGGAACGAGCAGTACTTC. Residues: CATSRDLGGGNEQYF.

This chain uses TRBV6-1 with TRBJ2-7; possible D gene TRBD2, 5 bases. CDR1 and CDR2 (germline): MNHNS, SASEGT. The CDR3 totals 13 residues. Trimming left V 7 bases short and J 6 bases short, with 16 bases between. This CDR3 reads CASTNLGEGEQYF. The CDR3 coding sequence is TGTGCCAGCACTAACCTTGGCGAGGGCGAGCAGTACTTC.

The V and J genes are TRBV2 and TRBJ1-2, with 8 bases matching TRBD1. The V segment lost 8 bases and the J segment 6 bases; nucleotides outside the gene matches: 11. The germline V gene has CDR1 SNHLY and CDR2 FYNNEI. The CDR3 has 14 amino acids. The DNA for the CDR3 is TGTGCCAGCCTGGACAGGGTAGATTTGGATGGCTACACCTTC. Translating it yields CASLDRVDLDGYTF. Full variable domain (outside the CDR3, taken from reference TRBV2 and TRBJ1-2): EPEVTQTPSHQVTQMGQEVILRCVPISNHLYFYWYRQILGQKVEFLVSFYNNEISEKSEIFDDQFSVERPDGSNFTLKIRSTKLEDSAMYFCASLDRVDLDGYTFGSGTRLTVV.

This chain joins TRBV5-1 and TRBJ1-1; 8 bases map to TRBD1. Germline V gives CDR1 SGHRS, CDR2 YFSETQ. V gave up 0 bases and J gave up 1 base; unmatched junction bases: 2. CDR3 length equals 15 residues. The CDR3 nucleotides read TGCGCCAGCAGCTTGGTTGGGACAGGGAACACTGAAGCTTTCTTT. Its protein is CASSLVGTGNTEAFF.